Below, 27 T cell receptor beta chains from the same sample are listed, as sequenced in a study of cytomegalovirus exposure and HLA in healthy donors. Primers included in the PCR were 60 Vbeta and 13 Jbeta primers. The table came from immunoSEQ multiplex PCR; TCRdb's copy has only in-frame clones and leaves some out. The table lists around 200,000 clones, roughly four fifths of them singletons, with 1.6% in the top ten. Sequences were obtained from PBMCs. These receptors were collected from a man aged 45-60 years in good health and CMV-seronegative.

This chain connects TRBV5-1 to TRBJ1-1, with D hard to call. Trimming stripped 2 bases from V and 4 bases from J, with 9 bases between. This CDR3 contains 13 residues. Germline values: CDR1 SGHRS, CDR2 YFSETQ. CDR3: CASSFQPGTEAFF. For the CDR3, the DNA is TGCGCCAGCAGCTTCCAGCCGGGCACTGAAGCTTTCTTT.

V usage is TRBV6-5 and J usage is TRBJ2-7; 9 bases agree with TRBD2. CDR3 length equals 15 residues. Germline lookup yields CDR1 MNHEY and CDR2 SVGAGI. The J segment lost 7 bases and the V segment lost 7 bases, leaving 14 bases of the junction unmatched. The CDR3 nucleotides are TGTGCCAGCACACTAGCGGGTTCGTCGTCGAAGGAGCAGTACTTC. Its translation is CASTLAGSSSKEQYF.

The V gene is TRBV6-5, the J gene TRBJ1-6; TRBD1 is a possible D gene (5 bases). Germline CDR1 and CDR2: MNHEY and SVGAGI. Deletions cut 5 bases from V and 0 bases from J, with 8 bases between. The CDR3 extends over 15 amino acids. CDR3 nucleotide sequence: TGTGCCAGCAGTCGACAGAGCTCCTATAATTCACCCCTCCACTTT. It is translated as CASSRQSSYNSPLHF.

This clone was observed once. The chain employs TRBV5-1 and TRBJ2-5, with 7 bases aligning to TRBD1. The J call is uncertain, as TRBJ2-7 better fits the DNA end. The CDR3 is made up of 17 amino acids. Germline V gene data show CDR1 as SGHRS and CDR2 as YFSETQ. CDR3 sequence (DNA): TGCGCCAGCAGCTTGGCCTCTTACAGGGGACAACCCTACGAGCAGTACTTC. Encoded protein: CASSLASYRGQPYEQYF.

This clone was found once. The V and J genes are TRBV15 and TRBJ1-5, with TRBD1 matching 7 bases. The CDR3 runs 17 residues. Germline values: CDR1 LNHNV, CDR2 YYDKDF (reference sequence). V shed 0 bases, J shed 3 bases, and the junction held 8 bases outside the gene matches. In nucleotides, the CDR3 is TGTGCCACCAGCAGAGAGGTCGGGGGACAGTTCAATCAGCCCCAGCATTTT. It yields the protein CATSREVGGQFNQPQHF.

The chain couples TRBV2 to TRBJ2-3; possibly TRBD2 for D (7 bases). Germline lookup yields CDR1 SNHLY and CDR2 FYNNEI. Trimming cost V 9 bases and J 0 bases, with 10 bases left between them. The CDR3 spans 13 residues. The CDR3 DNA reads as TGTGCCAGGGGGGGGGCCAGCACAGATACGCAGTATTTT. Its protein product is CARGGASTDTQYF.

The chain is built from TRBV11-1 and TRBJ2-7; weak D call: TRBD2 (5 bases). Germline loops: CDR1 SGHAT, CDR2 FQDESV (reference sequence). Trimming stripped 5 bases from V and 5 bases from J, with 10 bases between. This CDR3 has 12 residues. CDR3 coding DNA: TGTGCCAGCAGCCACGGGGTAAACGAGCAGTACTTC. Protein: CASSHGVNEQYF.

The chain couples TRBV7-2 to TRBJ2-5, with D perhaps TRBD2 (6 bases). Germline assignment: CDR1 SGHTA and CDR2 FQGNSA. CDR3 length equals 16 residues. V shed 5 bases and J shed 2 bases, with 18 bases lying between them. CDR3 in amino acids: CASSPGVAGLQETQYF. CDR3 bases: TGTGCCAGCAGCCCGGGGGTCGCGGGGCTACAAGAGACCCAGTACTTC.

Concerning this clone itself: The same CDR3 is also encoded by other DNA sequences in this sample. The CDR3 sequence is CASSRGNQPQHF. CDR3 nucleotides: TGTGCCAGCAGCCGGGGCAATCAGCCCCAGCATTTT. The rearrangement joins TRBV7-9 to TRBJ1-5; no clear D. Germline V gene lookup returns CDR1 SEHNR and CDR2 FQNEAQ (reference sequence). The CDR3 length is 12 residues. V lost 5 bases to trimming and J lost 2 bases, with 4 bases between them.

This chain links TRBV4-3 with TRBJ2-3; D is possibly TRBD2 (6 bases). This CDR3 spans 19 amino acids. Germline values: CDR1 LGHNA, CDR2 YSLEER. Between the trimmed V and J ends, which lost 0 bases and 2 bases, there was a span of 21 bases. This CDR3 reads CASSQDSLGLKASTDTQYF. The CDR3 DNA reads TGCGCCAGCAGCCAAGATTCTCTTGGACTAAAGGCTTCCACAGATACGCAGTATTTT.

J is TRBJ2-7 and V is TRBV15; D unclear. The V and J ends lost 0 bases and 6 bases respectively, with 15 bases between them. The CDR3 sequence is 15 residues long. Germline V lookup: CDR1 LNHNV, CDR2 YYDKDF (reference sequence). The CDR3 here is CATSRDLYLSGEQYF. In DNA, the CDR3 is TGTGCCACCAGCAGAGATTTATACTTATCGGGCGAGCAGTACTTC. The complete variable domain, with remaining parts taken from reference TRBV15 and TRBJ2-7, reads DAMVIQNPRYQVTQFGKPVTLSCSQTLNHNVMYWYQQKSSQAPKLLFHYYDKDFNNEADTPDNFQSRRPNTSFCFLDIRSPGLGDTAMYLCATSRDLYLSGEQYFGPGTRLTVT.

V usage is TRBV7-9 and J usage is TRBJ2-3, with D perhaps TRBD1 (6 bases). Germline CDR1 and CDR2: SEHNR and FQNEAQ (reference sequence). The CDR3 has 14 amino acids. Trimming took off 5 bases at V and 0 bases at J, with 9 bases between the two ends. The CDR3 loop reads CASSLGQSTDTQYF. CDR3 nucleotides: TGTGCCAGCAGCCTTGGACAGAGCACAGATACGCAGTATTTT.

This chain joins TRBV5-8 and TRBJ2-5, with TRBD1 identical over 10 bases. J was trimmed by 1 base and V by 4 bases; bases with no gene match: 4. Germline CDR1 and CDR2: SGHTS and YDEGEE. This CDR3 is 15 amino acids long. The CDR3 bases are TGTGCCAGCAGCGCGGGACAGGGGATCCAAGAGACCCAGTACTTC. Encoded protein: CASSAGQGIQETQYF.

The rearrangement links TRBV23-1 to TRBJ1-6; D unclear. TRBV23-1 is known as an ORF, though its function is uncertain. The CDR3 consists of 20 residues. V lost 3 bases, J lost 1 base, and 22 bases lay in between. Written as DNA, the CDR3 is TGCGCCAGCAGTCAGCCTCCGAGCCACCCTCAATCTTCCTATAATTCACCCCTCCACTTT. Its protein product is CASSQPPSHPQSSYNSPLHF.

The V and J genes are TRBV7-9 and TRBJ2-5, with D possibly being TRBD2 (6 bases). V lost 7 bases to trimming and J lost 0 bases, with 15 bases between them. The CDR3 has 15 amino acids. The germline V gene has CDR1 SEHNR and CDR2 FQNEAQ (reference sequence). DNA for the CDR3: TGTGCCAGCACCCTAGGGACTTTGTACCAAGAGACCCAGTACTTC. Translating gives CASTLGTLYQETQYF. The whole variable domain, remainder taken from reference TRBV7-9 and TRBJ2-5, is DTGVSQNPRHKITKRGQNVTFRCDPISEHNRLYWYRQTLGQGPEFLTYFQNEAQLEKSRLLSDRFSAERPKGSFSTLEIQRTEQGDSAMYLCASTLGTLYQETQYFGPGTRLLVL.

The rearrangement uses TRBV27 and TRBJ1-2; 10 nucleotides agree with TRBD1. Trimming at V came to 3 bases and at J to 5 bases, leaving 6 bases not matched to a gene. The germline V gene encodes CDR1 MNHEY and CDR2 SMNVEV (reference sequence). This CDR3 is 15 amino acids long. The CDR3 protein is CASSLLRDRGYGYTF. As DNA, the CDR3 is TGTGCCAGCAGTTTGCTCCGGGACAGGGGTTATGGCTACACCTTC.

This chain joins TRBV5-1 and TRBJ1-4, with D possibly being TRBD1 (5 bases). The CDR3 length is 15 residues. The V and J ends lost 3 bases and 0 bases respectively, with 9 bases between them. Germline CDR1 is SGHRS and CDR2 is YFSETQ. CDR3 nucleotide sequence: TGCGCCAGCAGCTCATTACAGGCAACTAATGAAAAACTGTTTTTT. Translating gives CASSSLQATNEKLFF.

This clone has a handful of counts. The chain uses TRBV5-1 and TRBJ2-7; 9 bases are shared with TRBD1. Germline trimming cut 3 bases from V and 5 bases from J; bases unmatched to any gene: 12. The CDR3 is 16 amino acids. Germline V gene lookup returns CDR1 SGHRS and CDR2 YFSETQ. CDR3 DNA: TGCGCCAGCAGCTCGATAACCGGGACAGGGCGTGACGAGCAGTACTTC. Encoded protein: CASSSITGTGRDEQYF.

The V and J genes are TRBV18 and TRBJ2-7; the match to TRBD1 covers 7 bases. CDR1 and CDR2 from the germline V gene are KGHSH and LQKENI. Trimming cost V 6 bases and J 1 base; bases outside gene matches: 27. The CDR3 is made up of 21 amino acids. This CDR3 is CASSHRGQSGTVKTGSYEQYF. The CDR3 nucleotides are TGTGCCAGCTCCCACCGGGGTCAGTCCGGGACAGTCAAGACCGGGTCCTACGAGCAGTACTTC.

The gene calls are TRBV28 and TRBJ2-7; 9 bases map to TRBD1. The junction had 4 bases not matched to a gene; V was cut back by 1 base and J by 3 bases. The CDR3 runs 15 residues. CDR1 is MDHEN and CDR2 is SYDVKM in the germline V gene. CDR3 loop: CASSLFGTGIYEQYF. In nucleotides, the CDR3 is TGTGCCAGCAGTTTATTTGGGACAGGGATCTACGAGCAGTACTTC.

The J gene is TRBJ2-5, the V gene TRBV7-2; 13 bases fit TRBD2. V lost 2 bases and J lost 2; bases outside the gene matches: 5. CDR1 and CDR2 from the germline V gene are SGHTA and FQGNSA. The CDR3 is 17 amino acids. CDR3 sequence (DNA): TGTGCCAGCAGCTTAACACTAGCGGGAGGGGGGCAAGAGACCCAGTACTTC. The encoded protein is CASSLTLAGGGQETQYF.

The V gene is TRBV28, the J gene TRBJ2-3; 12 bases are a match to TRBD2. The CDR3 contains 17 residues. Trimming took 5 bases from V and 5 from J; bases not matched to a gene: 11. Germline V gives CDR1 MDHEN, CDR2 SYDVKM. The DNA for the CDR3 is TGTGCCAGCAGTCAGGGACTAGCGGGTCTCGAAGGAGATACGCAGTATTTT. It is translated as CASSQGLAGLEGDTQYF.

The chain combines TRBV25-1 with TRBJ2-3; unclear D gene. The CDR3 length is 12 residues. V was clipped by 3 bases and J by 2 bases, with 3 bases between them. The germline CDR1 and CDR2 sequences are MGHDK and SYGVNS. The CDR3 here is CASSDFTDTQYF. The CDR3 nucleotides read TGTGCCAGCAGTGACTTCACAGATACGCAGTATTTT.

The chain joins TRBV30 to TRBJ2-5; D is uncertain. The DNA end is a closer match to TRBJ2-7, so the J assignment may be wrong. CDR1 and CDR2 from the germline V gene are GTSNPN and SVGIG (reference sequence). The CDR3 runs to 15 residues. CDR3 protein: CAWSALAGYHYEQYF. The CDR3 DNA follows: TGTGCCTGGAGTGCCCTCGCCGGTTACCACTACGAGCAGTACTTC.

The chain combines TRBV29-1 with TRBJ2-7, with unresolved D. Trimming removed 0 bases from V and 0 bases from J, with 15 bases in between. Germline V lookup: CDR1 SQVTM, CDR2 ANQGSEA. This CDR3 has 16 residues. Here the CDR3 reads CSVEDEPQSHSYEQYF. CDR3 DNA sequence: TGCAGCGTTGAAGATGAGCCACAGTCCCACTCCTACGAGCAGTACTTC.

V usage is TRBV28 and J usage is TRBJ1-3, with 7 bases identical to TRBD1. V dropped 7 bases and J dropped 6; count of bases not matched to a gene: 3. Per germline, CDR1 MDHEN and CDR2 SYDVKM. The CDR3 spans 12 residues. Here the CDR3 DNA reads TGTGCCAGCAACACAGGGGCAAACACCATATATTTT. Its translation is CASNTGANTIYF.

This clone was found a few times. This chain connects TRBV6-1 to TRBJ1-4; TRBD1 aligns across 10 bases. The V and J ends lost 7 bases and 5 bases, in that order; junction bases with no gene match: 4. Germline V CDR1 and CDR2: MNHNS, SASEGT. The CDR3 has 14 amino acids. The CDR3 region is CASIPGQGNEKLFF. In DNA form, the CDR3 reads TGTGCCAGCATCCCGGGACAGGGGAATGAAAAACTGTTTTTT.